Following are 20 T cell receptor beta chains from one sample sequenced in a study of T-cell reconstitution after alpha-beta-depleted transplantation in children (dated by TCRdb to the mid-2010s). The method was PCR. The sequencer listed for this sample is Illumina HiSeq 2500. TCR library preparation used molecular barcoding, with unique molecular identifiers applied to normalize quantification of the TCRbeta repertoire. Using fastp at Q25 and MiXCR, TCRdb reprocessed the public reads and kept productive beta chains. Each entry is one CDR3 protein sequence, shown with its most common DNA and genes. Here the sample has under 450,000 distinct CDR3 sequences; approximately 12% occur a single time. The biggest ten clones account for around 4% of the sample. Material: PBMCs, obtained from the stem cell graft. Receptors were obtained from a human donor who donated a stem cell graft to a child with Fanconi anemia.

The rearrangement links TRBV7-9 to TRBJ1-2; D call uncertain. Germline V gives CDR1 SEHNR, CDR2 FQNEAQ (reference sequence). The CDR3 is 12 amino acids. V gave up 6 bases and J gave up 13 bases, with 18 bases separating them. The CDR3 coding sequence is TGTGCCAGCAGTATCCCTGTGGGTACGCGCACCTTC. Protein: CASSIPVGTRTF. Full variable domain (remainder filled in from reference TRBV7-9 and TRBJ1-2): DTGVSQNPRHKITKRGQNVTFRCDPISEHNRLYWYRQTLGQGPEFLTYFQNEAQLEKSRLLSDRFSAERPKGSFSTLEIQRTEQGDSAMYLCASSIPVGTRTFGSGTRLTVV.

The rearrangement links TRBV10-3 to TRBJ2-7; 9 nucleotides line up with TRBD2. The germline V gene encodes CDR1 ENHRY and CDR2 SYGVKD. CDR3 length: 13 residues. Trimming took 2 bases from V and 4 from J; bases not matched to a gene: 0. CDR3 sequence reads: CAISETSGYEQYF. The CDR3 DNA is TGTGCCATCAGTGAGACTAGCGGGTACGAGCAGTACTTC.

This clonotype was seen ten or more times. V usage is TRBV29-1 and J usage is TRBJ2-2; 13 nucleotides match TRBD2. J gave up 4 bases and V 6 bases, and 11 bases lay outside the gene matches. CDR1 is SQVTM, CDR2 ANQGSEA, per germline. This CDR3 has 17 amino acids. CDR3: CSVIPGLAGRGTGELFF. The DNA of the CDR3 is TGCAGCGTGATTCCGGGACTAGCGGGGAGAGGCACCGGGGAGCTGTTTTTT.

This clonotype was recorded many times. The chain is built from TRBV6-2 or TRBV6-3 and TRBJ2-2; no clear D gene. CDR1 is MNHEY, CDR2 SVGEGT, per germline. Trimming stripped 6 bases from V and 5 bases from J, with 10 bases between. The CDR3 is 13 amino acids. The CDR3 nucleotides read TGTGCCAGCAGCTCTACTCCTACCGGGGAGCTGTTTTTT. This gives the protein CASSSTPTGELFF.

This clonotype was recorded many times. This rearrangement joins TRBV11-1 to TRBJ2-1; weak D call: TRBD2 (6 bases). From germline, CDR1 is SGHAT and CDR2 FQDESV (reference sequence). Between the trimmed V and J ends, which lost 3 bases and 7 bases, there was a span of 25 bases. The CDR3 runs 18 residues. The CDR3 here is CASSFFGRGEVRGNEQFF. The DNA of the CDR3 is TGTGCCAGCAGCTTTTTCGGCCGAGGGGAAGTCCGGGGGAATGAGCAGTTCTTC. Full variable domain (remainder filled in from reference TRBV11-1 and TRBJ2-1): EAEVAQSPRYKITEKSQAVAFWCDPISGHATLYWYRQILGQGPELLVQFQDESVVDDSQLPKDRFSAERLKGVDSTLKIQPAELGDSAMYLCASSFFGRGEVRGNEQFFGPGTRLTVL.

This clonotype appeared a few times. This chain connects TRBV5-1 to TRBJ1-1; 8 nucleotides align to TRBD1. CDR1 is SGHRS and CDR2 is YFSETQ in the germline V gene. V lost 2 bases, J lost 3 bases, and 3 bases stayed unmatched. There are 14 residues in the CDR3. CDR3: CASSLQGDYTEAFF. The CDR3 region has the DNA TGCGCCAGCAGCTTACAGGGGGATTACACTGAAGCTTTCTTT.

This clonotype was seen more than once but under ten times. The chain carries TRBV11-2 and TRBJ2-3; no firm D call. The CDR3 loop spans 13 amino acids. V lost 4 bases and J lost 1, with 6 bases in between. Germline values: CDR1 SGHAT, CDR2 FQNNGV. The CDR3 is CASSSQRTDTQYF. The CDR3 DNA sequence: TGTGCCAGCAGCTCCCAGCGCACAGATACGCAGTATTTT. Full variable domain (missing parts from reference TRBV11-2 and TRBJ2-3): EAGVAQSPRYKIIEKRQSVAFWCNPISGHATLYWYQQILGQGPKLLIQFQNNGVVDDSQLPKDRFSAERLKGVDSTLKIQPAKLEDSAVYLCASSSQRTDTQYFGPGTRLTVL.

This clonotype was seen only a few times. The rearrangement links TRBV6-1 to TRBJ2-7, with 8 nucleotides matching TRBD1. The CDR3 runs 16 residues. The J segment lost 2 bases and the V segment lost 6 bases, leaving 12 bases of the junction unmatched. Germline CDR1 is MNHNS and CDR2 is SASEGT. The CDR3 here is CASRLLLRDRTYEQYF. Here the CDR3 DNA reads TGTGCCAGCAGACTACTGCTCCGGGACAGGACCTACGAGCAGTACTTC.

This clonotype was recorded at least ten times. This chain joins TRBV5-1 and TRBJ1-3, with TRBD1 identical over 9 bases. The ends lost 2 bases at V and 1 base at J; junction bases unmatched: 7. The length of the CDR3 is 17 residues. Germline CDR1 reads SGHRS; CDR2 reads YFSETQ. CDR3 residues: CASSFTGTGSSGNTIYF. Here the CDR3 DNA reads TGCGCCAGCAGCTTCACCGGGACAGGGTCATCTGGAAACACCATATATTTT.

This clonotype was recorded at least ten times. This chain uses TRBV20-1 with TRBJ2-3; the D is unclear. CDR1 DFQATT and CDR2 SNEGSKA come from the germline V gene (reference sequence). The CDR3 length is 14 residues. The V end lost 6 bases, the J end lost 6 bases, and 19 bases lay between the germline ends. CDR3 sequence: CSARLGNPYDTQYF. CDR3 DNA: TGCAGTGCCCGGCTGGGGAACCCATACGATACGCAGTATTTT.

This clonotype was seen ten or more times. The chain links TRBV15 to TRBJ2-1; tentatively, D is TRBD1 (5 bases). The germline V gene has CDR1 LNHNV and CDR2 YYDKDF (reference sequence). The V end lost 5 bases, the J end lost 8 bases, and 16 bases lay between the germline ends. CDR3 length: 14 amino acids. CDR3 protein: CATSLKAGNDEQFF. The CDR3 bases are TGTGCCACCAGCCTTAAGGCAGGGAACGATGAGCAGTTCTTC.

The V and J genes are TRBV7-2 and TRBJ2-7; TRBD1 is a possible D gene (5 bases). V was trimmed by 1 base and J by 6 bases, leaving 10 bases between them. Germline lookup yields CDR1 SGHTA and CDR2 FQGNSA. The CDR3 is made up of 13 amino acids. CDR3 loop: CASSLEAGFEQYV. CDR3 DNA sequence: TGTGCCAGCAGCTTAGAAGCAGGGTTCGAGCAGTACGTC.

This clonotype was detected many times. This chain connects TRBV29-1 to TRBJ1-1; no definite D call. Trimming stripped 7 bases from V and 11 bases from J, with 17 bases between. The CDR3 is 11 residues long. Germline V gene sequence: CDR1 SQVTM, CDR2 ANQGSEA. The CDR3: CSALESRVAFF. As DNA, the CDR3 is TGCAGCGCCTTGGAGAGCCGGGTGGCTTTCTTT.

The CDR3 reads CSAGLRDRFNEQFF. DNA of the CDR3: TGCAGTGCTGGTCTCCGGGACAGATTCAATGAGCAGTTCTTC. The chain has TRBV20-1 and TRBJ2-1; 7 positions match TRBD1. CDR1 and CDR2 (germline): DFQATT, SNEGSKA (reference sequence). The CDR3 spans 14 residues. The J segment lost 6 bases and the V segment lost 5 bases, leaving 10 bases of the junction unmatched.

This clonotype was picked up many times. The chain couples TRBV11-2 to TRBJ1-1, with D tentatively TRBD1 (5 bases). V gave up 0 bases and J gave up 9 bases, with 14 bases separating them. Germline V gives CDR1 SGHAT, CDR2 FQNNGV. The CDR3 sequence is 14 residues long. This chain's CDR3 is CASSLEGTLGKAFF. In DNA, the CDR3 is TGTGCCAGCAGCTTAGAGGGGACCCTTGGGAAAGCTTTCTTT.

CDR3: CASSIGTGGETQYF. The CDR3, as DNA: TGTGCCAGTAGTATCGGGACAGGCGGCGAGACCCAGTACTTC. The chain is built from TRBV19 and TRBJ2-5; 8 bases align to TRBD1. Germline V gives CDR1 LNHDA, CDR2 SQIVND (reference sequence). This CDR3 comprises 14 residues. J lost 5 bases, V lost 3 bases, and 5 bases had no gene match.

Ten or more counts support this clonotype. The chain links TRBV10-3 to TRBJ2-7, with D uncertain. V was cut by 3 bases and J by 6 bases, with 12 bases left in between. Per the germline V gene, CDR1 is ENHRY and CDR2 is SYGVKD. CDR3 size: 13 residues. This chain's CDR3 is CAISEDGLFEQYV. DNA for the CDR3: TGTGCCATCAGTGAAGACGGGCTGTTCGAGCAGTACGTC.

V gene TRBV10-3 combines with J gene TRBJ2-1; 10 bases map to TRBD1. The CDR3 has 14 amino acids. V lost 5 bases and J lost 9; bases outside the gene matches: 7. CDR1 is ENHRY and CDR2 is SYGVKD in the germline V gene. CDR3 protein: CAISPGQGTGEQFF. The CDR3 DNA reads as TGTGCCATCAGTCCGGGACAGGGGACTGGTGAGCAGTTCTTC.

This clonotype has a count of ten or more. J is TRBJ2-3 and V is TRBV5-1; no clear D gene. The germline V gene encodes CDR1 SGHRS and CDR2 YFSETQ. V lost 0 bases to trimming and J lost 5 bases, with 7 bases between them. The CDR3 loop spans 13 amino acids. CDR3 nucleotide sequence: TGCGCCAGCAGCTTGGGGAGTCAAGATACGCAGTATTTT. Translated: CASSLGSQDTQYF.

At least ten counts were recorded for this clonotype. The genes are TRBV11-3 and TRBJ2-3, with D hard to call. The CDR3 extends over 13 amino acids. The V and J ends lost 8 bases and 2 bases respectively, with 11 bases between them. Germline CDR1 is SGHNT and CDR2 is YENEEA. The CDR3 reads CASSTAFTDTQYF. CDR3 bases: TGTGCCAGCTCGACTGCATTCACAGATACGCAGTATTTT.